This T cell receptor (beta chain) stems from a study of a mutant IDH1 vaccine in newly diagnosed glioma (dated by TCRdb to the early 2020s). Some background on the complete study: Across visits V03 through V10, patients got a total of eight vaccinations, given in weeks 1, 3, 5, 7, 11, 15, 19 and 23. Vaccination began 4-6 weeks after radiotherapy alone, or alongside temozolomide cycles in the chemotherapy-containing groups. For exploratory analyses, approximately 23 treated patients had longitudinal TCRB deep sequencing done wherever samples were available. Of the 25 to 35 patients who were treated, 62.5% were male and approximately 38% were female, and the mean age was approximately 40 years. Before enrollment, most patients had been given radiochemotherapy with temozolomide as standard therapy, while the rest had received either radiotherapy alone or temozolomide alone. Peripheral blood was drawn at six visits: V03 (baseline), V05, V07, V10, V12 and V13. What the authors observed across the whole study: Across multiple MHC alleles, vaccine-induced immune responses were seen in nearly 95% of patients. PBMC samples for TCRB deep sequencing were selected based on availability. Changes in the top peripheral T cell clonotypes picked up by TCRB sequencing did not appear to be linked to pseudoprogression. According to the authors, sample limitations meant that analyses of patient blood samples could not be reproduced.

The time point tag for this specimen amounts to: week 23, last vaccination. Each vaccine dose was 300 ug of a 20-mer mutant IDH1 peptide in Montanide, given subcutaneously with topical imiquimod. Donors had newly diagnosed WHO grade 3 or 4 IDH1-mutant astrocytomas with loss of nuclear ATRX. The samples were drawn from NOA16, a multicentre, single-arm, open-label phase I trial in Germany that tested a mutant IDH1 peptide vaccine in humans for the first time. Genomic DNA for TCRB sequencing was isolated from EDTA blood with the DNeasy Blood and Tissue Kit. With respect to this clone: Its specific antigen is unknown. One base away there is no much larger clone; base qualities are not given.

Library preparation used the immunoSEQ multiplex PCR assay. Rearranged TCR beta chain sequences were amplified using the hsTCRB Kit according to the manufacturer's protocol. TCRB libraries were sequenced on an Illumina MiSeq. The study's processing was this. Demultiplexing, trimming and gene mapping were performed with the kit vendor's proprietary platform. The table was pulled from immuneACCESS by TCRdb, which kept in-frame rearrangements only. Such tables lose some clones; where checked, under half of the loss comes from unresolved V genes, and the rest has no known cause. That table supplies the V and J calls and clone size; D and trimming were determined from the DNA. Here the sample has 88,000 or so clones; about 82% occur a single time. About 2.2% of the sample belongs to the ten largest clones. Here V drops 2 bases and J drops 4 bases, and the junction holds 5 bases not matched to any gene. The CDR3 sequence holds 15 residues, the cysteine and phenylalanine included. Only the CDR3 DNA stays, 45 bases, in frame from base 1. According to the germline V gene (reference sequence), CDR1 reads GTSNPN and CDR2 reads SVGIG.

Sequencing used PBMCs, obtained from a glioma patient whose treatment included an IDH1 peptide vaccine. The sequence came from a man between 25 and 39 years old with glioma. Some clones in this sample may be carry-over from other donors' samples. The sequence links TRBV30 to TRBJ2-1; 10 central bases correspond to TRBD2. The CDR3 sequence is CAWSRSGGVYNEQFF. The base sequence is TGTGCCTGGAGTAGAAGCGGGGGGGTTTACAATGAGCAGTTCTTC.